These 24 T cell receptor beta chains originate from one sample sequenced in a study of blood T cells in healthy people across ages. PCR was performed a second time for about 7 to 12 cycles using a sample-barcoded 5' primer and a J-beta primer mix. TCRdb reprocessed the 5' RACE reads via MiXCR and lists one record per CDR3 protein. The data show 600,000 to 800,000 distinct CDR3 sequences, about 21% seen once. The sample consisted of blood. The receptors here all came from a man between 65 and 79 years old in good health.

The table lists this clonotype with a few counts. V gene TRBV6-2 or TRBV6-3 combines with J gene TRBJ1-2; D is uncertain. CDR1 and CDR2 from the germline V gene are MNHEY and SVGEGT. The CDR3 runs 13 residues. The ends were cut back, 6 bases at V and 8 bases at J, with 16 bases in the middle. Here the CDR3 reads CASSEQPKVGYTF. The CDR3 DNA follows: TGTGCCAGCAGCGAACAACCGAAGGTGGGCTACACCTTC.

A few counts support this clonotype. This sequence joins TRBV25-1 and TRBJ2-5; 9 bases line up with TRBD2. The CDR3 totals 14 residues. The trim removed 4 bases at V and 7 bases at J, leaving 7 bases unmatched. Germline V CDR1 and CDR2: MGHDK, SYGVNS. Written as DNA, the CDR3 is TGTGCCAGCAGTGGAGTAGCGGGAGAAAGGACCCAGTACTTC. The encoded protein is CASSGVAGERTQYF.

The V gene is TRBV6-6, the J gene TRBJ2-2; D call uncertain. V was cut by 7 bases and J by 0 bases, with 9 bases left in between. The CDR3 runs 14 residues. The germline gives CDR1 MNHNY, CDR2 SVGAGI (reference sequence). The CDR3 reads CASTTTANTGELFF. For the CDR3, the DNA is TGTGCCAGCACTACGACCGCGAACACCGGGGAGCTGTTTTTT.

This clonotype was picked up many times. The CDR3 is CASSFTPGQGEDTQYF. In DNA form, the CDR3 reads TGTGCCAGCAGTTTTACTCCGGGACAGGGCGAAGATACGCAGTATTTT. The chain joins TRBV7-2 to TRBJ2-3, with 9 bases aligning to TRBD1. The germline CDR1 and CDR2 sequences are SGHTA and FQGNSA. J lost 5 bases, V lost 6 bases, and 12 bases had no gene match. The CDR3 runs 16 residues.

This chain links TRBV12-3 or TRBV12-4 with TRBJ2-6; D unclear. Trimming stripped 4 bases from V and 0 bases from J, with 13 bases between. The CDR3 is 17 amino acids. The CDR3 spells CASSSRPLRSGANVLTF. The CDR3, as DNA: TGTGCCAGCAGTTCACGACCGCTACGCTCTGGGGCCAACGTCCTGACTTTC.

This sequence joins TRBV6-2 or TRBV6-3 and TRBJ2-2, with TRBD2 matching 10 bases. The CDR3 extends over 14 amino acids. The germline V gene has CDR1 MNHEY and CDR2 SVGEGT. V was pared by 7 bases and J by 7 bases, with 6 bases of the junction left unmatched. The CDR3 spells CASTVAGGIGELFF. The CDR3 DNA reads as TGTGCCAGCACGGTAGCGGGAGGAATCGGGGAGCTGTTTTTT.

This clonotype was seen ten or more times. The rearrangement uses TRBV6-5 and TRBJ1-4; the D gene is possibly TRBD1 (5 bases). Germline loops: CDR1 MNHEY, CDR2 SVGAGI. With 5 bases removed from V and 8 bases from J, the gap between germline ends came to 15 bases. The CDR3 spans 14 residues. CDR3 sequence: CASSGRDFKEKLFF. The DNA of the CDR3 is TGTGCCAGCAGTGGCAGGGATTTTAAAGAAAAACTGTTTTTT.

The J gene is TRBJ1-1, the V gene TRBV12-3 or TRBV12-4; no firm D call. The length of the CDR3 is 15 residues. V lost 2 bases and J lost 1, with 11 bases in between. The CDR3, as DNA: TGTGCCAGCAGTTTACGGGCGGGTCGGAACACTGAAGCTTTCTTT. It translates to CASSLRAGRNTEAFF.

As for this clonotype: Compared with germline, one end of the junction differs, possibly owing to a read error. The DNA for the CDR3 is TGTGTCAGCAGCTTAGTGGGTACGCAGTATTTT. Translating gives CVSSLVGTQYF. This rearrangement joins TRBV7-9 to TRBJ2-3; no clear D gene. The CDR3 totals 11 residues. Looked up from germline, CDR1 is SEHNR and CDR2 is FQNEAQ (reference sequence).

This clonotype has at least ten counts. The junction does not match germline at one end; this may be a read error. The rearrangement uses TRBV5-1 and TRBJ2-3; TRBD2 agrees at 14 bases. Germline CDR1 and CDR2: SGHRS and YFSETQ. The CDR3 is 15 residues long. DNA of the CDR3: TGTGCCAGCAGCTCGGGACTAGCGGGAGCAGATACGCAGTATTTT. Amino acid sequence: CASSSGLAGADTQYF.

This clonotype has a handful of counts. J is TRBJ2-2 and V is TRBV15, with D perhaps matching TRBD1 (5 bases). V dropped 0 bases and J dropped 1 base, with 9 bases sitting between them. This CDR3 region has 16 residues. CDR1 is LNHNV, CDR2 YYDKDF, per germline (reference sequence). CDR3 sequence: CATSRDLGQNTGELFF. CDR3 coding DNA: TGTGCCACCAGCAGAGATCTAGGACAGAACACCGGGGAGCTGTTTTTT.

The table lists this clonotype with a few counts. This chain connects TRBV18 to TRBJ2-5, with D possibly TRBD1 on 5 matching bases. The CDR3 has 16 amino acids. V was cut by 2 bases and J by 5 bases, with 18 bases left in between. Per germline, CDR1 KGHSH and CDR2 LQKENI. The CDR3 loop reads CASSPFTPGRTETQYF. The CDR3 DNA reads TGTGCCAGCTCACCATTTACCCCAGGGCGGACGGAGACCCAGTACTTC. Filled out from reference TRBV18 and TRBJ2-5, the complete variable domain reads NAGVMQNPRHLVRRRGQEARLRCSPMKGHSHVYWYRQLPEEGLKFMVYLQKENIIDESGMPKERFSAEFPKEGPSILRIQQVVRGDSAAYFCASSPFTPGRTETQYFGPGTRLLVL.

The table lists this clonotype with a few counts. This chain connects TRBV29-1 to TRBJ2-7; a possible D gene is TRBD1 (6 bases). Judging by the DNA end, TRBJ2-1 fits better; the J call may be wrong. The germline V gene encodes CDR1 SQVTM and CDR2 ANQGSEA. The CDR3 contains 15 residues. In nucleotides, the CDR3 is TGCAGCGTCCTAGGGGGAGTGAGCTCCTACAATGAGCAGTTCTTC. Its protein is CSVLGGVSSYNEQFF.

In this sample, this clonotype turned up a few times. The J gene is TRBJ2-2, the V gene TRBV9; TRBD2 matches at 8 bases. Trimming took 4 bases from V and 3 from J; bases not matched to a gene: 8. CDR1 is SGDLS, CDR2 YYNGEE, per germline. The CDR3 is made up of 16 amino acids. CDR3: CASSPKEREHTGELFF. The CDR3 DNA sequence: TGTGCCAGCAGCCCCAAGGAGCGGGAGCACACCGGGGAGCTGTTTTTT.

This clonotype was seen a handful of times. The CDR3 nucleotides read TGTGCCAGCAGCCAAACCGGACAGGGCGACATTCAGTACTTC. This sequence encodes CASSQTGQGDIQYF. The V gene is TRBV3-1, the J gene TRBJ2-4; 8 bases align to TRBD1. The V gene's germline CDR1 is LGHDT and CDR2 YNNKEL (reference sequence). Trimming took 2 bases from V and 8 from J; bases not matched to a gene: 5. This CDR3 is built from 14 residues.

CDR3 residues: CASSLQGGWLETQYF. In nucleotides, the CDR3 is TGCGCCAGCAGCTTACAGGGAGGGTGGTTGGAGACCCAGTACTTC. The V call is TRBV5-1, the J call TRBJ2-5, with TRBD2 as a possible D gene (7 bases). Germline loops: CDR1 SGHRS, CDR2 YFSETQ. V shed 2 bases and J shed 5 bases, with 16 bases lying between them. The CDR3 extends over 15 amino acids.

In its sample, this clonotype was seen a few times. V and J are TRBV24-1 and TRBJ2-2; TRBD1 aligns across 10 bases. Trimming at V came to 1 base and at J to 5 bases, leaving 6 bases not matched to a gene. Germline CDR1 KGHDR, CDR2 SFDVKD. The CDR3 loop spans 17 amino acids. In nucleotides, the CDR3 is TGTGCCACCAGTGATTTTGTGCGGACAGGGGGGACCGGGGAGCTGTTTTTT. It translates to CATSDFVRTGGTGELFF.

This clonotype was detected only a few times. The rearrangement uses TRBV30 and TRBJ2-5; TRBD1 might be the D (6 bases). The V gene's germline CDR1 is GTSNPN and CDR2 SVGIG (reference sequence). The CDR3 loop spans 12 amino acids. Trimming took off 5 bases at V and 4 bases at J, with 11 bases between the two ends. The CDR3: CAWHTGRETQYF. The CDR3 bases are TGTGCCTGGCATACAGGGCGAGAGACCCAGTACTTC.

There are a few counts of this clonotype. Here the CDR3 DNA reads TGCAGTGCTGTCCGACTAGCGGGAAATTCCAATGAGCAGTTCTTC. Translating it yields CSAVRLAGNSNEQFF. The chain recombines TRBV20-1 with TRBJ2-5; 11 bases match TRBD2. Gene TRBJ2-1 matches the end of the DNA better, so the J call may be wrong. The germline V gene has CDR1 DFQATT and CDR2 SNEGSKA (reference sequence). The CDR3 spans 15 residues.

There are a few counts of this clonotype. The J gene is TRBJ2-2, the V gene TRBV10-3; TRBD2 aligns across 7 bases. The CDR3 length is 16 residues. Per the germline V gene, CDR1 is ENHRY and CDR2 is SYGVKD. J gave up 7 bases and V 1 base, and 9 bases lay outside the gene matches. The CDR3: CAISEFAGVDSGELFF. In DNA form, the CDR3 reads TGTGCCATCAGTGAGTTTGCGGGAGTCGATAGCGGGGAGCTGTTTTTT.

The chain links TRBV20-1 to TRBJ2-2; D remains unclear. This CDR3 has 16 amino acids. The V and J ends lost 2 bases and 1 base respectively, with 14 bases between them. The germline V gene encodes CDR1 DFQATT and CDR2 SNEGSKA (reference sequence). This chain's CDR3 is CSARPALTRNTGELFF. The CDR3 nucleotides read TGCAGTGCTAGACCCGCCCTGACTCGGAACACCGGGGAGCTGTTTTTT.

The chain combines TRBV6-2 or TRBV6-3 with TRBJ2-2, with 7 bases identical to TRBD1. The trim removed 0 bases at V and 0 bases at J, leaving 10 bases unmatched. Germline V CDR1 and CDR2: MNHEY, SVGEGT. There are 19 residues in the CDR3. Written as DNA, the CDR3 is TGTGCCAGCAGTTACTCGAAAGGGGGCGTAGATTCGAACACCGGGGAGCTGTTTTTT. Encoded protein: CASSYSKGGVDSNTGELFF.

V is TRBV20-1 and J is TRBJ2-5, with 9 bases lining up with TRBD2. The DNA end is a closer match to TRBJ2-7, so the J assignment may be wrong. Germline lookup yields CDR1 DFQATT and CDR2 SNEGSKA (reference sequence). This CDR3 has 16 residues. DNA of the CDR3: TGCAGTGCTACGGCAGCGGGAGGTTGGGACTCCTACGAGCAGTACTTC. Translating it yields CSATAAGGWDSYEQYF.

Of note for this clonotype: Germline is not matched at one junction end, which may reflect a read error. V is TRBV29-1 and J is TRBJ1-4, with D possibly being TRBD1 (5 bases). In germline, CDR1 is SQVTM, CDR2 ANQGSEA. The CDR3 runs to 12 residues. CDR3 in DNA: TGCAGCGGCCGGGACGGGAATGAAAAACGGTTTTTT. It encodes CSGRDGNEKRFF. Combining the CDR3 with reference TRBV29-1 and TRBJ1-4 gives the whole variable domain SAVISQKPSRDICQRGTSLTIQCQVDSQVTMMFWYRQQPGQSLTLIATANQGSEATYESGFVIDKFPISRPNLTFSTLTVSNMSPEDSSIYLCSGRDGNEKRFFGSGTQLSVL.